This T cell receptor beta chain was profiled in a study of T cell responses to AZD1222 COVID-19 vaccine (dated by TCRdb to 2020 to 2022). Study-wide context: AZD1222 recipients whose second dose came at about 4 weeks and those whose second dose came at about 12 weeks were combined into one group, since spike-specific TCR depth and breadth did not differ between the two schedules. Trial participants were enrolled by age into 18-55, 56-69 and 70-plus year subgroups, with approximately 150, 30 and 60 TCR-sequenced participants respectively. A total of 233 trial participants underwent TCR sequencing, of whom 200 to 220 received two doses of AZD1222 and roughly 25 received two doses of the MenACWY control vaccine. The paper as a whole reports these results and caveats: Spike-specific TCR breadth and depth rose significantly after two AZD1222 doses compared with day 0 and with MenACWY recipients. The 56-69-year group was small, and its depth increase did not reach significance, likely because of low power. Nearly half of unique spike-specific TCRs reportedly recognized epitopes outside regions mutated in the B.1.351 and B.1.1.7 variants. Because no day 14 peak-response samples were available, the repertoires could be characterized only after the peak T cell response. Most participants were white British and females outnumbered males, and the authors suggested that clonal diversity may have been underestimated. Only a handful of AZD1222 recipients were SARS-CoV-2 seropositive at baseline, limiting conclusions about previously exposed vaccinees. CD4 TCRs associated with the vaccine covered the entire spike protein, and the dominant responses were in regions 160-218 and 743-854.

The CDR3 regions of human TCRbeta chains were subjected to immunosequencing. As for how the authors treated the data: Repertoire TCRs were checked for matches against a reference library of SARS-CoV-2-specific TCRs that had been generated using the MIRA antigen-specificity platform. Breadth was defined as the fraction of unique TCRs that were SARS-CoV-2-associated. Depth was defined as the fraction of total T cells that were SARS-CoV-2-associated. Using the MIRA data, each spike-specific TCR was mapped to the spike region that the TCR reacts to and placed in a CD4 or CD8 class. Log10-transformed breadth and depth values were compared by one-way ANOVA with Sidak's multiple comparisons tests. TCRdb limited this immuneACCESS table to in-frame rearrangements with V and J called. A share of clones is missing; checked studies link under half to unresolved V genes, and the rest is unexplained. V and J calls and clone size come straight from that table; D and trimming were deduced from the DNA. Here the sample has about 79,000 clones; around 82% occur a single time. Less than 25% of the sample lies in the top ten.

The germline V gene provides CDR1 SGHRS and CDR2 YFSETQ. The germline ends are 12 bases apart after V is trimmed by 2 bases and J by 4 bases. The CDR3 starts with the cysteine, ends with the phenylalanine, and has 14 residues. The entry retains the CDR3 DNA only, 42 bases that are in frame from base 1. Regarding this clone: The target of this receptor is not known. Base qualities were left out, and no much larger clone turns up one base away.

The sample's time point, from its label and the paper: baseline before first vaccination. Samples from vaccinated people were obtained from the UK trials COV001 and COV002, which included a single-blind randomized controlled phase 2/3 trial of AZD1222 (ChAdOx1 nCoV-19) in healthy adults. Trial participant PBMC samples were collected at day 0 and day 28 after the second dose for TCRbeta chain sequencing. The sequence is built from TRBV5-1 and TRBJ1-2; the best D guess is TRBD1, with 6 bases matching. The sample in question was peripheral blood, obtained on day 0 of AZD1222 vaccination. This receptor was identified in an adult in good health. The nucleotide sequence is TGCGCCAGCAGCTTCGGGGGCAGCGGCTATGGCTACACCTTC. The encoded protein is CASSFGGSGYGYTF.